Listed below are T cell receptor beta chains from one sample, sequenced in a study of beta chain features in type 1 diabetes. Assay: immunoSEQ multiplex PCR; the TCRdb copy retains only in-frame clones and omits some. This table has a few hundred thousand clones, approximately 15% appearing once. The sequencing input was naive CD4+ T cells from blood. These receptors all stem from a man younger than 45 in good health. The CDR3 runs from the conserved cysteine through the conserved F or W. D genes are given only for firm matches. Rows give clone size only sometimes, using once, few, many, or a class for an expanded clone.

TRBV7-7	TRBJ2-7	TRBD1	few	TGTGCCAGCAGCCCGGACAGGGGTGGGTACGAGCAGTACTTC	CASSPDRGGYEQYF
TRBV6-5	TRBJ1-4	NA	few	TGTGCCAGCAGTTACAAACCACCTGCAACTAATGAAAAACTGTTTTTT	CASSYKPPATNEKLFF
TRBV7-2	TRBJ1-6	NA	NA	TGTGCCAGCAGCCTTCTACACAGGGCACTTAATTCACCCCTCCACTTT	CASSLLHRALNSPLHF
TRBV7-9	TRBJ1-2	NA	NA	TGTGCCAGCAGCTTTTCGACTGTCTCCGCCTTC	CASSFSTVSAF
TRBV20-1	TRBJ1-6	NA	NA	TGCAGTGTCGGTGGAAGGCCCCTCCACTTT	CSVGGRPLHF
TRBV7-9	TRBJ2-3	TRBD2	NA	TGTGCCAGCAGCCCGGGACTAGCGGGGGGCACAGATACGCAGTATTTT	CASSPGLAGGTDTQYF
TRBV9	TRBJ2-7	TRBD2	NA	TGTGCCAGCAGCGTAGGATCCTCCCTGGCGGGGGTAAGCGAGCAGTACTTC	CASSVGSSLAGVSEQYF
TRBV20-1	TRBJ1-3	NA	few	TGCAGTGCGCCAGGGGGAAACACCATATATTTT	CSAPGGNTIYF
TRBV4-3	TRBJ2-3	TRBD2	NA	TGCGCCAGCCCGCTAGCGGGCAACACAGATACGCAGTATTTT	CASPLAGNTDTQYF
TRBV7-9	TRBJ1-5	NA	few	TGTGCCAGCAGCTTCGGGGGGACAAGCAATCAGCCCCAGCATTTT	CASSFGGTSNQPQHF
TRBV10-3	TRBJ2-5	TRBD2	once	TGTGCCATCAGTGAGCGAAGCGGGGGGCGAGGGGAGACCCAGTACTTC	CAISERSGGRGETQYF
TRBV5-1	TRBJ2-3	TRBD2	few	TGCGCCAGCGGCACCGGGACTAGCGGGCTCACAGATACGCAGTATTTT	CASGTGTSGLTDTQYF
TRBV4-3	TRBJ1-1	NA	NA	TGCGCCAGCAGCCGTGGGGTTTCCATGAACACTGAAGCTTTCTTT	CASSRGVSMNTEAFF
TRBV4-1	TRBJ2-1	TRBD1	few	TGCGCCAGCAGCCCGGGACAGGTCTCCTACAATGAGCAGTTCTTC	CASSPGQVSYNEQFF
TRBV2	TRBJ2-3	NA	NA	TGTGCCAGCAGTCTTCATCAGGGGATAGCGGGCACAGATACGCAGTATTTT	CASSLHQGIAGTDTQYF
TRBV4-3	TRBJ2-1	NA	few	TGCGCCAGCAGCCAAATCGGGGGCTCCTACAATGAGCAGTTCTTC	CASSQIGGSYNEQFF
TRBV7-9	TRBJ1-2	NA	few	TGTGCCAGCAGTCTAGGAGGGGACTATGGCTACACCTTC	CASSLGGDYGYTF
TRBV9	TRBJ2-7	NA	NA	TGTGCCAGCAGCGTAGCGGGGGCCCACTACGAGCAGTACTTC	CASSVAGAHYEQYF
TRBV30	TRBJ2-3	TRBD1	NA	TGTGCCTGGAGTGTAGTCAGACAGGGGGCAAATACGCAGTATTTT	CAWSVVRQGANTQYF
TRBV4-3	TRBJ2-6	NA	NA	TGCGCCAGCAGCCTTCTGGGGTTGCCTAGGTCTGGGGCCAACGTCCTGACTTTC	CASSLLGLPRSGANVLTF